Presented here are 13 T cell receptor beta chains from one specimen sequenced in a study of T cells after yellow fever vaccination. One entry per CDR3 protein, called by TCRdb with MiXCR from the 5' RACE reads. Here the sample spans 50,000 to 75,000 distinct CDR3 sequences, approximately 6% being singletons. Here the sequenced sample was PBMCs, either bulk or a sorted T-cell subset (CD4+, CD8+, memory, or dextramer-sorted; not recorded which), taken on the day of the yellow fever booster vaccination. These receptors were taken from a man aged 18 to 29 who received the YFV17D yellow fever vaccine.

The sample holds a few counts of this clonotype. The chain employs TRBV5-1 and TRBJ2-2; D is unclear. The CDR3 has 13 amino acids. Trimming took 4 bases from V and 6 from J, leaving 10 bases between them. Germline CDR1 and CDR2: SGHRS and YFSETQ. In DNA, the CDR3 is TGCGCCAGCAGCCCCGTGGGTCCCGGGGAGCTGTTTTTT. It codes for CASSPVGPGELFF.

This clonotype was seen a handful of times. This sequence joins TRBV4-3 and TRBJ2-1; 9 nucleotides line up with TRBD1. The CDR3 consists of 16 residues. Germline-derived CDR1 and CDR2 are LGHNA and YSLEER. Trimming removed 3 bases from V and 4 bases from J; junction bases left unmatched: 7. The chain's CDR3 is CASSHGTGGGYNEQFF. The CDR3 DNA reads TGCGCCAGCAGCCACGGAACAGGGGGCGGATACAATGAGCAGTTCTTC.

This clonotype was observed at least ten times. V is TRBV7-3 and J is TRBJ2-3; possibly TRBD2 for D (6 bases). This CDR3 spans 16 amino acids. The germline V gene has CDR1 SGHTA and CDR2 FQGTGA. Trimming removed 6 bases from V and 2 bases from J, with 18 bases in between. The CDR3 reads CASSSTPGLDTDTQYF. The DNA of the CDR3 is TGTGCCAGCAGTTCTACCCCGGGACTGGACACAGATACGCAGTATTTT. Filled out from reference TRBV7-3 and TRBJ2-3, the complete variable domain reads GAGVSQTPSNKVTEKGKYVELRCDPISGHTALYWYRQSLGQGPEFLIYFQGTGAADDSGLPNDRFFAVRPEGSVSTLKIQRTERGDSAVYLCASSSTPGLDTDTQYFGPGTRLTVL.

This clonotype was observed at least ten times. CDR3 loop: CASSFQGMDTGELFF. The DNA of the CDR3 is TGTGCCAGCAGTTTTCAGGGTATGGACACCGGGGAGCTGTTTTTT. V and J are TRBV12-3 or TRBV12-4 and TRBJ2-2; TRBD1 is a possible D gene (5 bases). This CDR3 contains 15 residues. Trimming shortened V by 3 bases and J by 3 bases, and 11 bases separated the two germline ends.

The sample holds a few counts of this clonotype. The chain carries TRBV10-3 and TRBJ2-5; TRBD2 matches 8 bases. This CDR3 is built from 15 residues. The germline gives CDR1 ENHRY, CDR2 SYGVKD. With V trimmed by 2 bases and J by 4 bases, 6 bases remained unmatched. DNA of the CDR3: TGTGCCATCAGTGAGCCGGGGGGGCCGGGAGAGACCCAGTACTTC. It encodes CAISEPGGPGETQYF.

In this sample, this clonotype turned up a few times. The V gene is TRBV5-6, the J gene TRBJ1-5; D is ambiguous. The CDR3 covers 16 residues. CDR1 and CDR2 (germline): SGHDT, YYEEEE. V was shortened by 0 bases and J by 5 bases, with 15 bases between the two germline ends. The CDR3 here is CASSLAARVVDQPQHF. The CDR3 region has the DNA TGTGCCAGCAGCTTGGCGGCGAGGGTCGTAGATCAGCCCCAGCATTTT.

The CDR3 DNA sequence: TGTGCCAGCAGCCCTCCGGGACGGCGAAGGGAGACCCAGTACTTC. Its translation: CASSPPGRRRETQYF. The chain links TRBV28 to TRBJ2-5; D could derive from TRBD1 or TRBD2 (5 bases each). The CDR3 covers 15 residues. V dropped 6 bases and J dropped 5 bases, with 19 bases sitting between them. Germline-derived CDR1 and CDR2 are MDHEN and SYDVKM.

This sequence joins TRBV6-2 or TRBV6-3 and TRBJ2-5; 11 bases align to TRBD1. Per the germline V gene, CDR1 is MNHEY and CDR2 is SVGEGT. CDR3 length: 16 amino acids. Trimming at V came to 6 bases and at J to 5 bases, leaving 11 bases not matched to a gene. The CDR3 DNA reads as TGTGCCAGCAGCCTAACCCGGACAGGGGGCATGGAGACCCAGTACTTC. This gives the protein CASSLTRTGGMETQYF.

This sequence joins TRBV7-9 and TRBJ2-7; the D is unclear. The germline V gene has CDR1 SEHNR and CDR2 FQNEAQ (reference sequence). This CDR3 spans 16 amino acids. The germline V and J ends were trimmed by 5 bases and 1 base, with 18 bases remaining between them. In DNA form, the CDR3 reads TGTGCCAGCAGCCCTGGGTTTGGGCTGAGATCCTACGAGCAGTACTTC. Residues: CASSPGFGLRSYEQYF.

This clonotype has just a few counts. The genes are TRBV29-1 and TRBJ1-2, with D perhaps matching TRBD1 (5 bases). Per germline, CDR1 SQVTM and CDR2 ANQGSEA. The CDR3 is 14 residues long. The V end lost 5 bases, the J end lost 7 bases, and 20 bases lay between the germline ends. CDR3: CSVSATEGGVGYTF. Written as DNA, the CDR3 is TGCAGCGTTAGTGCAACCGAAGGAGGGGTTGGCTACACCTTC.

This clonotype showed up just a few times. V is TRBV5-1 and J is TRBJ1-2; 8 bases fit TRBD1. Germline CDR1 and CDR2: SGHRS and YFSETQ. Trimming took 1 base from V and 0 from J; bases not matched to a gene: 11. The length of the CDR3 is 18 residues. CDR3 DNA: TGCGCCAGCAGCTTGCGCGGACAGGGCGAAGTTACTAACTATGGCTACACCTTC. It translates to CASSLRGQGEVTNYGYTF.

This clonotype was seen many times. V gene TRBV11-2 combines with J gene TRBJ2-3, with TRBD2 matching over 9 bases. The CDR3 is made up of 18 amino acids. The V gene end was trimmed by 2 bases and the J gene end by 1 base; junction bases not matched to a gene: 10. Germline lookup yields CDR1 SGHAT and CDR2 FQNNGV. CDR3 sequence: CASSLTSGPIGGTDTQYF. CDR3 DNA sequence: TGTGCCAGCAGCTTAACTAGCGGGCCGATTGGGGGCACAGATACGCAGTATTTT. Using reference TRBV11-2 and TRBJ2-3 for the parts outside the CDR3, the full variable domain is EAGVAQSPRYKIIEKRQSVAFWCNPISGHATLYWYQQILGQGPKLLIQFQNNGVVDDSQLPKDRFSAERLKGVDSTLKIQPAKLEDSAVYLCASSLTSGPIGGTDTQYFGPGTRLTVL.

This clonotype appeared many times. The rearrangement links TRBV5-1 to TRBJ1-2; 8 bases are a match to TRBD1. This CDR3 is built from 14 residues. V lost 4 bases to trimming and J lost 8 bases; unmatched junction nucleotides: 10. The germline CDR1 and CDR2 sequences are SGHRS and YFSETQ. This CDR3 reads CASSGMTGALGYTF. DNA for the CDR3: TGCGCCAGCAGCGGGATGACAGGGGCCCTCGGCTACACCTTC.